Each of the 9 T cell receptor beta chains below was sequenced from the same sample in a study of beta chain features in type 1 diabetes (dated 2018 in TCRdb). Receptor amplification or capture employed the immunoSEQ multiplex PCR assay. All of the isolated RNA was reverse transcribed with the High Capacity cDNA Reverse Transcription Kit, so expressed TCRB transcripts were sequenced. As stored in TCRdb, this immuneACCESS dataset retains in-frame rearrangements with V and J assigned. A fraction of the clones does not appear; measured against another copy, unresolved V genes explain less than half of the discrepancy, and the remainder lacks a known reason. The sample table lists 40,000 to 45,000 clones, about half of them with a count of one. The leading ten clones occupy approximately 2% of the sample. Sequences were obtained from Tregs from blood. The cell subset or site label of this sample denotes: regulatory CD4+ T cells. These receptor sequences come from a woman between 18 and 29 years old in good health.

This clone was found once. The V call is TRBV6-5, the J call TRBJ1-1; TRBD1 might be the D (5 bases). CDR3 length: 14 amino acids. Per germline, CDR1 MNHEY and CDR2 SVGAGI. The ends were cut back, 7 bases at V and 5 bases at J, with 17 bases in the middle. In nucleotides, the CDR3 is TGTGCCAGCACCTTTACTCAGGGCGGTACTGAAGCTTTCTTT. It yields the protein CASTFTQGGTEAFF.

The V call is TRBV25-1, the J call TRBJ1-1; maybe TRBD1 (5 bases). Trimming took 5 bases from V and 3 from J, leaving 13 bases between them. This CDR3 region has 14 residues. Germline CDR1 and CDR2: MGHDK and SYGVNS. The CDR3 protein is CASSRQGIYTEAFF. CDR3 coding DNA: TGTGCCAGCAGTCGGCAGGGCATATACACTGAAGCTTTCTTT.

The rearrangement joins TRBV27 to TRBJ1-1, with D perhaps matching TRBD1 (5 bases). The CDR3 runs 13 residues. Germline V gene lookup returns CDR1 MNHEY and CDR2 SMNVEV (reference sequence). V dropped 11 bases and J dropped 0 bases, with 13 bases sitting between them. This CDR3 is CASKTDMNTEAFF. The CDR3 DNA follows: TGTGCCTCTAAGACAGATATGAACACTGAAGCTTTCTTT.

This clone was found once. The chain is built from TRBV10-3 and TRBJ1-2; 7 bases fit TRBD1. CDR1 is ENHRY, CDR2 SYGVKD, per germline. V lost 4 bases and J lost 8; bases outside the gene matches: 10. This CDR3 contains 14 residues. CDR3 residues: CAISARQGEVGYTF. CDR3 bases: TGTGCCATCAGTGCTAGGCAGGGGGAAGTGGGCTACACCTTC.

This clone was recorded only once. This sequence joins TRBV5-1 and TRBJ2-3; D call uncertain. V dropped 1 base and J dropped 2 bases, with 11 bases sitting between them. The germline V gene encodes CDR1 SGHRS and CDR2 YFSETQ. The length of the CDR3 is 15 residues. As DNA, the CDR3 is TGCGCCAGCAGCTTGCAGGTCTCTCACACAGATACGCAGTATTTT. This encodes CASSLQVSHTDTQYF.

The table lists this clone with a count of one. This rearrangement joins TRBV9 to TRBJ2-5; no firm D call. With 2 bases removed from V and 2 bases from J, the gap between germline ends came to 7 bases. CDR1 is SGDLS, CDR2 YYNGEE, per germline. The CDR3 is made up of 13 amino acids. CDR3 region: CASSVRSQETQYF. The CDR3 DNA sequence: TGTGCCAGCAGCGTCCGGTCTCAAGAGACCCAGTACTTC.

A single count supports this clone. V gene TRBV7-9 combines with J gene TRBJ2-3; TRBD2 matches at 11 bases. From germline, CDR1 is SEHNR and CDR2 FQNEAQ (reference sequence). Trimming removed 2 bases from V and 3 bases from J; junction bases left unmatched: 7. The CDR3 is 17 amino acids. This chain's CDR3 is CASSLLRTSGLTDTQYF. CDR3 nucleotide sequence: TGTGCCAGCAGCTTATTACGGACTAGCGGGCTTACAGATACGCAGTATTTT.

V is TRBV5-6 and J is TRBJ2-2, with TRBD1 as a possible D gene (6 bases). Trimming shortened V by 9 bases and J by 8 bases, and 23 bases separated the two germline ends. This CDR3 region has 15 residues. Per the germline V gene, CDR1 is SGHDT and CDR2 is YYEEEE. The CDR3 loop is CATPGQRPSLGELFF. The CDR3 coding sequence is TGTGCCACCCCTGGACAGCGGCCCTCCCTAGGGGAGCTGTTTTTT.

V is TRBV30 and J is TRBJ1-2; a weak D match, TRBD1 (5 bases). V was shortened by 0 bases and J by 8 bases, with 13 bases between the two germline ends. Germline CDR1 GTSNPN, CDR2 SVGIG (reference sequence). The CDR3 has 13 residues. Here the CDR3 DNA reads TGTGCCTGGAGTGTGTCAGGGAAAGGCGGCTACACCTTC. This codes for CAWSVSGKGGYTF.